Listed below are T cell receptor beta chains from one sample, sequenced in a study of CXCR3-negative and CXCR3-positive naive CD8 T cells. From the 5' RACE reads, TCRdb lists one entry per CDR3 protein and no DNA. The ten top clones account for about 0.35%, within a sample of 100,000 or so distinct CDR3 sequences. Sample: naive CXCR3+ CD8+ T cells from blood. Every receptor here comes from a human donor in good health. Some clones in this sample may be carry-over from other donors' samples. Each CDR3 is given with its conserved first and last residue.

j_gene: TRBJ1-2; v_gene: TRBV4-1; CDR3aa: CASSQIGRMDYGYTF
j_gene: TRBJ2-1; v_gene: TRBV6-5; CDR3aa: CASSYAGQGYNEQFF
j_gene: TRBJ2-1; v_gene: TRBV27; CDR3aa: CASSLLSSYNEQFF
j_gene: TRBJ2-1; v_gene: TRBV19; CDR3aa: CASSFFSAGAVYNEQFF
j_gene: TRBJ2-7; v_gene: TRBV15; CDR3aa: CATSRADGTSGAGEQYF
j_gene: TRBJ1-4; v_gene: TRBV18; CDR3aa: CASSPPETWEKLFF
j_gene: TRBJ2-1; v_gene: TRBV6-2/TRBV6-3; CDR3aa: CASSYHGSYNEQFF
j_gene: TRBJ2-1; v_gene: TRBV4-1; CDR3aa: CASSQDRATLYNEQFF
j_gene: TRBJ2-7; v_gene: TRBV29-1; CDR3aa: CSVDGGTSYEQYF
j_gene: TRBJ2-5; v_gene: TRBV6-6; CDR3aa: CASKEERALGGETQYF
j_gene: TRBJ2-7; v_gene: TRBV4-3; CDR3aa: CASSQTGTSAREQYF
j_gene: TRBJ2-1; v_gene: TRBV19; CDR3aa: CASSIGLAGLNEQFF
j_gene: TRBJ2-7; v_gene: TRBV27; CDR3aa: CASSLGSYYEQYF
j_gene: TRBJ2-2; v_gene: TRBV9; CDR3aa: CASSAGGAPFGELFF
j_gene: TRBJ2-1; v_gene: TRBV29-1; CDR3aa: CSGTPGTFYNEQFF
j_gene: TRBJ2-5; v_gene: TRBV3-1; CDR3aa: CASSLSDTQETQYF
j_gene: TRBJ2-1; v_gene: TRBV28; CDR3aa: CASGSDRVVRDEQFF
j_gene: TRBJ2-3; v_gene: TRBV7-8; CDR3aa: CASSSPEGSGATDTQYF
j_gene: TRBJ2-7; v_gene: TRBV5-1; CDR3aa: CASRPEGGSDSYEQYF
j_gene: TRBJ2-1; v_gene: TRBV3-1; CDR3aa: CASGLAGGNNEQFF
j_gene: TRBJ2-1; v_gene: TRBV7-9; CDR3aa: CASGAGGGYNEQFF
j_gene: TRBJ2-7; v_gene: TRBV12-3/TRBV12-4; CDR3aa: CASSLEGLVQYF
j_gene: TRBJ2-1; v_gene: TRBV7-3; CDR3aa: CASSLNLGTGDREQFF
j_gene: TRBJ2-3; v_gene: TRBV28; CDR3aa: CASNRRVRATDTQYF
j_gene: TRBJ2-2; v_gene: TRBV7-9; CDR3aa: CASTKSGTGLAGELFF
j_gene: TRBJ2-3; v_gene: TRBV12-3/TRBV12-4; CDR3aa: CASSAAVESDTQYF
j_gene: TRBJ2-1; v_gene: TRBV15; CDR3aa: CATSSLGEVNEQFF